Listed here is a single T cell receptor (beta chain). In this sample, this clonotype turned up many times. Which antigen it targets is not known. No per-base quality is available; no much larger clone lies one base away. Trimming removed 6 bases from V and 9 bases from J, leaving 30 bases between the germline ends. The CDR3 sequence holds 17 residues, the cysteine and phenylalanine included. Only the CDR3 part of the read is kept: 51 bases, read in frame from the first base. For CDR1 and CDR2, the germline V gene (reference sequence) lists DFQATT and SNEGSKA. This sample is drawn from a study of CD8 T cells in ankylosing spondylitis (dated by TCRdb to the late 2010s). Broadly, across the study: The study profiled T cell receptor beta repertoires in healthy donors and ankylosing spondylitis patients to find disease-linked TCR variants. The full study cohort comprised some 27 ankylosing spondylitis patients and roughly 100 healthy donors. Peripheral blood was sampled, and synovial fluid was also collected from ankylosing spondylitis patients.

Summary of the overall study and its limitations: A TCR beta motif made up of several highly homologous amino acid variants appeared to be characteristic of blood from ankylosing spondylitis patients. Some TCR beta motif variants had previously been reported in synovial fluid and blood of reactive arthritis patients, which suggested common disease-initiation mechanisms. According to the report, matched synovial fluid samples from ankylosing spondylitis patients were significantly enriched for the disease-linked clones. The disease-linked clones had a CD8+ phenotype and were found at relatively low frequencies in peripheral blood.

TCRdb records Illumina HiSeq 2500 as the sequencer. Quantitative 5'-RACE with molecular barcodes was the method used to prepare the TCR beta libraries. The original pipeline was this. A new computational method, built on a probabilistic model of VDJ rearrangement, was used to identify disease-linked TCR variants. The raw public reads went through TCRdb reprocessing: fastp at Q25, MiXCR clone calling, in-frame beta chains kept. Each entry is one CDR3 protein sequence, shown with its most common DNA and genes. For this entry, the V and J calls and clone size follow TCRdb and not the study's own pipeline. The sample profile shows some 250,000 distinct CDR3 sequences; 8.6% of them were found once. Of the sample, almost 7% falls within the top ten clones.

This TCR came from a male donor with ankylosing spondylitis or in good health (not recorded which). Sequencing was carried out using blood, either unsorted or a sorted T cell fraction (not recorded which). The sequence links TRBV20-1 to TRBJ2-1, with TRBD2 tentatively as D gene (5 bases match). The sequence in DNA is TGCAGTGCGAGACTACTGAGCGAAGACTCGTTTGGCCCTGAGCAGTTCTTC. It specifies CSARLLSEDSFGPEQFF.